Below are 17 T cell receptor beta chains sequenced from a single sample in a study of spatial heterogeneity in lung cancer. TCRdb used MiXCR to reprocess the 5' RACE reads, holding one entry per CDR3 protein. The repertoire has approximately 25,000 distinct CDR3 sequences, roughly 6.9% of them found once; the top ten carry around 15%. Time point: sample taken at primary tumor resection. Tumor, nontumor lung or frozen PBMC supplied whole RNA, sequenced without sorting. Sequencing used PBMCs, obtained at surgery. The receptor set was obtained from a male donor with early-stage non-small cell lung cancer.

This clonotype was detected many times. The V gene is TRBV5-5, the J gene TRBJ2-7; TRBD1 aligns across 7 bases. The CDR3 totals 15 residues. Germline CDR1 is SGHKS and CDR2 is YYEKEE (reference sequence). Trimming cost V 3 bases and J 1 base; bases outside gene matches: 7. CDR3 in amino acids: CASSSITTGSYEQYF. The CDR3, as DNA: TGTGCCAGCAGCTCTATAACGACAGGGTCCTACGAGCAGTACTTC.

This clonotype was detected ten times or more. The chain couples TRBV6-1 to TRBJ2-4; D is unresolved. In germline, CDR1 is MNHNS, CDR2 SASEGT. CDR3 length: 16 residues. Trimming took off 5 bases at V and 0 bases at J, with 14 bases between the two ends. In nucleotides, the CDR3 is TGTGCCAGCAGTTCGAGGAGCACCTTAGCCAAAAACATTCAGTACTTC. Its translation: CASSSRSTLAKNIQYF.

This clonotype was recorded a few times. The chain is built from TRBV7-2 and TRBJ2-1; TRBD2 aligns across 7 bases. Germline CDR1 SGHTA, CDR2 FQGNSA. V shed 1 base and J 8 bases; nucleotides not matched to a gene: 11. The CDR3 consists of 16 residues. The CDR3 DNA is TGTGCCAGCAGCTTAGTAGGGACTAAGCAGGTTGATGAGCAGTTCTTC. Protein sequence: CASSLVGTKQVDEQFF.

This clonotype has a count of ten or more. DNA of the CDR3: TGTGCCACCAGCAGAGCCTCTAACAGGCAAGAGACCCAGTACTTC. Protein sequence: CATSRASNRQETQYF. This chain uses TRBV15 with TRBJ2-5, with D possibly matching TRBD1 (5 bases). The germline V gene has CDR1 LNHNV and CDR2 YYDKDF (reference sequence). This CDR3 has 15 amino acids. Trimming shortened V by 1 base and J by 2 bases, and 11 bases separated the two germline ends.

This clonotype occurred many times. The V and J genes are TRBV28 and TRBJ2-3, with unresolved D. Trimming pared 8 bases from V and 6 bases from J, leaving 9 bases between. The CDR3 covers 11 residues. Germline V lookup: CDR1 MDHEN, CDR2 SYDVKM. The CDR3 sequence is CASLKWDTQYF. The CDR3 bases are TGTGCCAGCCTCAAGTGGGATACGCAGTATTTT.

This clonotype is judged medium-sized. In DNA, the CDR3 is TGTGCTAGTGGTTCGTCTATGGGGGAGCAGTACTTC. This encodes CASGSSMGEQYF. This chain uses TRBV12-5 with TRBJ2-7; D remains ambiguous. V lost 4 bases, J lost 7 bases, and 11 bases lay in between. The CDR3 has 12 residues. Germline CDR1 LGHNT, CDR2 FRNRAP.

Concerning this clonotype itself: A much larger clone lies a single base off, so this may be a read error. This chain joins TRBV2 and TRBJ2-2, with 10 bases matching TRBD1. Germline assignment: CDR1 SNHLY and CDR2 FYNNEI. The CDR3 length is 13 residues. The DNA for the CDR3 is TGTGGCAGCAGACAGGGGGCCACCGGGGAGCTGTTTTTT. Translating gives CGSRQGATGELFF.

In this sample, this clonotype turned up many times. The rearrangement uses TRBV5-1 and TRBJ2-7, with 7 bases that match TRBD1. V shed 1 base, J shed 6 bases, and the junction held 10 bases outside the gene matches. Germline-derived CDR1 and CDR2 are SGHRS and YFSETQ. The CDR3 loop spans 15 amino acids. CDR3 DNA: TGCGCCAGCAGCTTGCGACAGGGAACAGTGGGCGAGCAGTACTTC. Encoded protein: CASSLRQGTVGEQYF.

CDR3 DNA: TGTGCCAGCCGTAAACAGGGTATTTCCCACAATGAGCAGTTCTTC. Protein product: CASRKQGISHNEQFF. The chain has TRBV28 and TRBJ2-1; tentatively, D is TRBD1 (6 bases). The germline V and J ends were trimmed by 8 bases and 5 bases, with 19 bases remaining between them. The CDR3 covers 15 residues. Looked up from germline, CDR1 is MDHEN and CDR2 is SYDVKM.

This clonotype was counted many times. J is TRBJ2-2 and V is TRBV2; 7 bases are shared with TRBD2. Germline CDR1 SNHLY, CDR2 FYNNEI. The CDR3 spans 14 residues. After removal of 6 bases from V and 7 bases from J, the junction contained 8 bases not matched to a gene. The CDR3 DNA sequence: TGTGCCAGCAGGTACGCGGGAGTCCTCGGGGAGCTGTTTTTT. Protein sequence: CASRYAGVLGELFF.

The chain joins TRBV7-2 to TRBJ2-5, with D possibly matching TRBD2 (6 bases). Germline V gene data show CDR1 as SGHTA and CDR2 as FQGNSA. CDR3 length: 16 residues. V lost 5 bases to trimming and J lost 4 bases, with 20 bases between them. The CDR3 sequence is CASSRRRTQEGETQYF. In nucleotides, the CDR3 is TGTGCCAGCAGCCGAAGAAGGACTCAGGAGGGAGAGACCCAGTACTTC.

The J gene is TRBJ2-7, the V gene TRBV20-1; 8 bases align to TRBD2. Trimming cost V 5 bases and J 2 bases; bases outside gene matches: 8. The CDR3 spans 14 residues. Germline loops: CDR1 DFQATT, CDR2 SNEGSKA (reference sequence). The DNA for the CDR3 is TGCAGTGCTTCCAAGCGGGAGTCCCCCTACGAGCAGTACTTC. This translates into CSASKRESPYEQYF.

This clonotype came up many times. This chain links TRBV18 with TRBJ2-7; D is possibly TRBD2 (6 bases). Between the trimmed V and J ends, which lost 2 bases and 0 bases, there was a span of 8 bases. Per germline, CDR1 KGHSH and CDR2 LQKENI. The CDR3 is 14 residues long. In nucleotides, the CDR3 is TGTGCCAGCTCACCAGGGAGGAGCTCCTACGAGCAGTACTTC. It yields the protein CASSPGRSSYEQYF. Variable domain in full (rest from reference TRBV18 and TRBJ2-7): NAGVMQNPRHLVRRRGQEARLRCSPMKGHSHVYWYRQLPEEGLKFMVYLQKENIIDESGMPKERFSAEFPKEGPSILRIQQVVRGDSAAYFCASSPGRSSYEQYFGPGTRLTVT.

This clonotype was seen ten or more times. The chain joins TRBV5-1 to TRBJ1-1; D is unresolved. This CDR3 comprises 14 residues. Trimming cost V 2 bases and J 5 bases, with 13 bases left between them. The germline gives CDR1 SGHRS, CDR2 YFSETQ. The CDR3 here is CASSLGGFRTEAFF. As DNA, the CDR3 is TGCGCCAGCAGCTTAGGAGGGTTTAGGACTGAAGCTTTCTTT.

This clonotype was detected ten times or more. The gene calls are TRBV25-1 and TRBJ1-4; no clear D gene. V lost 4 bases, J lost 8 bases, and 11 bases lay in between. CDR3 size: 13 residues. Germline CDR1 reads MGHDK; CDR2 reads SYGVNS. As DNA, the CDR3 is TGTGCCAGCAGTGGCCTTTACGACGAAAAACTGTTTTTT. As protein: CASSGLYDEKLFF.

The chain couples TRBV11-3 to TRBJ1-1; D is undetermined. The CDR3 covers 13 residues. The V end was cut by 5 bases, the J end by 7 bases, with 14 bases between. The germline V gene encodes CDR1 SGHNT and CDR2 YENEEA. Written as DNA, the CDR3 is TGTGCCAGCAGCATCACCGAAGGGAGTGAAGCTTTCTTT. It codes for CASSITEGSEAFF.

This clonotype was found a few times. V and J are TRBV5-1 and TRBJ2-3; 9 nucleotides agree with TRBD2. V trimming: 3 bases; J trimming: 1 base; junction bases outside the gene matches: 3. This CDR3 has 15 residues. Per germline, CDR1 SGHRS and CDR2 YFSETQ. CDR3 nucleotides: TGCGCCAGCAGCTCAATAGCGGGAGGCACAGATACGCAGTATTTT. As protein: CASSSIAGGTDTQYF.